This TCR beta chain was sequenced for a study of cytomegalovirus exposure and HLA in healthy donors. The CDR3 is made up of 14 amino acids. CDR1 and CDR2 (germline): GTSNPN, SVGIG (reference sequence). V lost 2 bases and J 7 bases, leaving 17 bases between the germline ends. The PCR made use of 60 Vbeta and 13 Jbeta primers. The repertoire was sequenced with immunoSEQ multiplex PCR; TCRdb's copy has only in-frame clones and lacks some. The data contain under 170,000 clones, 63% of them singletons. V and J are TRBV30 and TRBJ2-5; a possible D gene is TRBD2 (6 bases). Sequencing was carried out using PBMCs. The TCR was taken from a woman aged 55-69 years in good health and CMV-seropositive. CDR3 sequence reads: CAWSKTGAVSTQYF. In DNA form, the CDR3 reads TGTGCCTGGAGTAAAACGGGAGCTGTCTCGACCCAGTACTTC.